This record looks at one T cell receptor beta chain sequence and its context. The sample is drawn from a study of shared T cell receptors in the human thymus. The CDR3 consists of 16 residues. The germline CDR1 and CDR2 sequences are SGHRS and YFSETQ. Between the trimmed V and J ends, which lost 3 bases and 0 bases, there was a span of 14 bases. Only in-frame clones appear in the TCRdb table, and some are missing; sequencing was by immunoSEQ multiplex PCR. The sample yields about 380,000 clones, roughly 94% seen once. The receptor comes from a human donor. The chain combines TRBV5-1 with TRBJ2-3; tentatively, D is TRBD2 (6 bases). Input material: thymocytes. The CDR3 DNA follows: TGCGCCAGCAGCTGCGGGACCCCAGAGAGCACAGATACGCAGTATTTT. It is translated as CASSCGTPESTDTQYF. The whole variable domain, remainder taken from reference TRBV5-1 and TRBJ2-3, is KAGVTQTPRYLIKTRGQQVTLSCSPISGHRSVSWYQQTPGQGLQFLFEYFSETQRNKGNFPGRFSGRQFSNSRSEMNVSTLELGDSALYLCASSCGTPESTDTQYFGPGTRLTVL.